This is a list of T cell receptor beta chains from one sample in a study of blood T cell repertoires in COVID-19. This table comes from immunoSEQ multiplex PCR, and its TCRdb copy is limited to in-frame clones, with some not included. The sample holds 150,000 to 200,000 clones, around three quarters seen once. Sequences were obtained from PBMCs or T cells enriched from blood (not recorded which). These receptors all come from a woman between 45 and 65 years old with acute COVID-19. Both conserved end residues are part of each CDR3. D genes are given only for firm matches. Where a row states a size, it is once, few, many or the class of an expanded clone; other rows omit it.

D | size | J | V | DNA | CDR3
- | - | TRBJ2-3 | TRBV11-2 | TGTGCCAGCAGCTTGACTAGAACAGATACGCAGTATTTT | CASSLTRTDTQYF
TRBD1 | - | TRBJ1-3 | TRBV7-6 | TGTGCCAGCAGCTTAGAGGGACAGGCCGCCTCTGGAAACACCATATATTTT | CASSLEGQAASGNTIYF
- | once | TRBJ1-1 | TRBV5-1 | TGCGCCAGCAGCTTGGGGACCGGGGGGCCCACTGAAGCTTTCTTT | CASSLGTGGPTEAFF
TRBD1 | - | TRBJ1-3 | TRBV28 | TGTGCCAGCAGTTCTCCGGGACAGGGAAGACACACCATATATTTT | CASSSPGQGRHTIYF
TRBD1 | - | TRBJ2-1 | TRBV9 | TGTGCCAGCAGCGCAGGGACAGGGGGCTTTGGTGAGCAGTTCTTC | CASSAGTGGFGEQFF
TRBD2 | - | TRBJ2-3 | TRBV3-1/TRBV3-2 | TGTGCCGGGCGGGGGGCCAGCACAGATACGCAGTATTTT | CAGRGASTDTQYF
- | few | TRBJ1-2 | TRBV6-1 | TGTGCCAGCAGTTCCCCAGCTAACTATGGCTACACCTTC | CASSSPANYGYTF
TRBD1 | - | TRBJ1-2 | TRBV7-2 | TGTGCCAGCAGCTTAATAACAGGGGACTATGGCTACACCTTC | CASSLITGDYGYTF
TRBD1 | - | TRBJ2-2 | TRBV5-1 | TGCGCCAGCAGCTTGGGACAGGGGGCGAACACCGGGGAGCTGTTTTTT | CASSLGQGANTGELFF
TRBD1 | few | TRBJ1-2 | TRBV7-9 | TGTGCCAGCAGCTCAGACAGGGTCGGATATGGCTACACCTTC | CASSSDRVGYGYTF
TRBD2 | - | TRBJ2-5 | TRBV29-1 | TGCAGCGCCGGGAGGCTAGCGGGCCAAGAGACCCAGTACTTC | CSAGRLAGQETQYF
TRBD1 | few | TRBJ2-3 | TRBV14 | TGTGCCAGCAGCCAGACCCTAGGACAGGGCCCAGATACGCAGTATTTT | CASSQTLGQGPDTQYF
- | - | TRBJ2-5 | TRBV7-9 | TGTGCCAGCAGCCAGGGTCAAGAGACCCAGTACTTC | CASSQGQETQYF
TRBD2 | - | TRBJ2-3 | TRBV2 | TGTGCCAGCAGTGCCGCCGGACTAGCGGGGGGGTCAAGGACAGATACGCAGTATTTT | CASSAAGLAGGSRTDTQYF
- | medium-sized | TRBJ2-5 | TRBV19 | TGTGCCAGTAGCTCGGACTTTCAAGAGACCCAGTACTTC | CASSSDFQETQYF
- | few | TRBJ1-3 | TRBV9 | TGTGCCAGCAGCGTAGGACCCCGGGCTGGAAACACCATATATTTT | CASSVGPRAGNTIYF
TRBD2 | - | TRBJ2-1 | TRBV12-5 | TGTGCTAGTGGTTTGTCCCATGCTAGCGGGGTGAACAATGAGCAGTTCTTC | CASGLSHASGVNNEQFF
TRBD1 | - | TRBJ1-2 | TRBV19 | TGTGCCAGTAGTCTCGGACAGGGTTTTGGCTACACCTTC | CASSLGQGFGYTF
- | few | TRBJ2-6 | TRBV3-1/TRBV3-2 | TGTGCCAGCAGCCAAGGCCGGGCTGGGGCCAACGTCCTGACTTTC | CASSQGRAGANVLTF
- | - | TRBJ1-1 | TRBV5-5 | TGTGCCAGCAGCTTTTCGGGGAACACTGAAGCTTTCTTT | CASSFSGNTEAFF
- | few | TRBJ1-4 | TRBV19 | TGTGCCAGTAGTATTTCCAGGGGATCGGTTAATGAAAAACTGTTTTTT | CASSISRGSVNEKLFF
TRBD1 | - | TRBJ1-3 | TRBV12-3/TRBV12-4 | TGTGCCAGCAAAGGGACAGGGGGAAACACCATATATTTT | CASKGTGGNTIYF
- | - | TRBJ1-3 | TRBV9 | TGTGCCAGCAGCCCAGATACGGGGGGGCTGGGAAACACCATATATTTT | CASSPDTGGLGNTIYF
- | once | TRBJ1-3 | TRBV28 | TGTGCCAGCAGTTCCGGGACTGGAAACACCATATATTTT | CASSSGTGNTIYF
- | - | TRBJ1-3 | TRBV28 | TGTGCCAGCAGTTTCGGCGGCTCCTCTGGAAACACCATATATTTT | CASSFGGSSGNTIYF
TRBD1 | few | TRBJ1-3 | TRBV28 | TGTGCCAGCAGTTTAATGGGGACAGCCGCTGGAAACACCATATATTTT | CASSLMGTAAGNTIYF
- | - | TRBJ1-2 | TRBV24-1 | TGTGCCACCAGTGATTCTGTTGGCTACACCTTC | CATSDSVGYTF
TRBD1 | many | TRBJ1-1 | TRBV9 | TGTGCCAGCAGCGTAGACCGAACAGGGGTCTCTTTCACTGAAGCTTTCTTT | CASSVDRTGVSFTEAFF
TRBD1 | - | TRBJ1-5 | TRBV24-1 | TGTGCCACCAGTGAAGGGACAGGGGAAAGTCAGCCCCAGCATTTT | CATSEGTGESQPQHF
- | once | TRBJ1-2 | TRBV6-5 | TGTGCCAGCAGTCCCCCCCGGGGGTCCAATGGCTACACCTTC | CASSPPRGSNGYTF
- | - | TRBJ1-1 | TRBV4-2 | TGTGCCAGCAGCCAAGGCCCGGGGACTGAAGCTTTCTTT | CASSQGPGTEAFF
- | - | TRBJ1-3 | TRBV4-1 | TGCGCCAGCAGCCAAGATCGATCCGGCTCTGGAAACACCATATATTTT | CASSQDRSGSGNTIYF
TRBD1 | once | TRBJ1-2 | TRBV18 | TGTGCCAGCTCCCCGGGACAGGGGACAAGGTATGGCTACACCTTC | CASSPGQGTRYGYTF
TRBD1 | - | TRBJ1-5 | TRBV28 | TGTGCCAGCAAAGGACAGGGTAGGCAGCCCCAGCATTTT | CASKGQGRQPQHF
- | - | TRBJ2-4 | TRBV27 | TGTGCCAGCAGTTTTCAGGGTTTCCAAGCCAAAAACATTCAGTACTTC | CASSFQGFQAKNIQYF
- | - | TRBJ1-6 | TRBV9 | TGTGCCAGTGGAAGAGGGATATCCTATAATTCACCCCTCCACTTT | CASGRGISYNSPLHF
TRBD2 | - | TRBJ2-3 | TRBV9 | TGTGCCAGCACCAGAGCGGGGGGAGATACGCAGTATTTT | CASTRAGGDTQYF
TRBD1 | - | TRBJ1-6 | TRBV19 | TGTGCCAGTAGTAGGGGAACCGGGACAGACGTTTTCCCCCTCCACTTT | CASSRGTGTDVFPLHF
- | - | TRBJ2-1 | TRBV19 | TGTGCCAGTAGACGACAGCCTGGAAACAATGAGCAGTTCTTC | CASRRQPGNNEQFF
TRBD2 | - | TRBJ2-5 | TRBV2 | TGTGCCAGCAGGGCCAATAGCGGGGGGGCGGAGACCCAGTACTTC | CASRANSGGAETQYF
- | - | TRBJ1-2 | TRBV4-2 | TGTGCCAGCAGCCAAGACGATACCAAGAGGGACTATGGCTACACCTTC | CASSQDDTKRDYGYTF
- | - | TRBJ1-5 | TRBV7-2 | TGTGCCAGCAGCGAGCTTGCACGAGAGAATCAGCCCCAGCATTTT | CASSELARENQPQHF
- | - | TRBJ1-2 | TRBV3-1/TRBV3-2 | TGTGCCAGCAGCCAAGGGTTTGAGGGCTACACCTTC | CASSQGFEGYTF
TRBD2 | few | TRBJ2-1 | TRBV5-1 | TGCGCCAGCAGATCTCAACCGGGACTAGGGGTCAATGAGCAGTTCTTC | CASRSQPGLGVNEQFF
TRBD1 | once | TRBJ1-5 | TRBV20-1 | TGCAGTGCAACCGAAGGGACAGCCCAGCATTTT | CSATEGTAQHF
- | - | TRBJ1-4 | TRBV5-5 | TGTGCCAGCAACCGGGGGGGCGCTAATGAAAAACTGTTTTTT | CASNRGGANEKLFF
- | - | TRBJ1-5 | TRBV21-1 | TGTGCCAGCAGCCAGGTGAAGGGGGCGCGAGATCAGCCCCAGCATTTT | CASSQVKGARDQPQHF
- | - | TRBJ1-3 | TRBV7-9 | TGTGCCAGCAGCTTAACTAGGAACACCATATATTTT | CASSLTRNTIYF
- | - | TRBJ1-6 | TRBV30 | TGTGCCTGTACAAGTGGGGCGATGGGCAATTCACCCCTCCACTTT | CACTSGAMGNSPLHF
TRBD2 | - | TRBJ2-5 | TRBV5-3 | TGTGCCAGAAAAACACCTCCTGGGACTAGCGCGGGTTATAGGGAAGAGACCCAGTACTTC | CARKTPPGTSAGYREETQYF
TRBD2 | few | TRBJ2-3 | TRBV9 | TGTGCCAGCAGCGAGACTAGCGGGGGCCCAGATACGCAGTATTTT | CASSETSGGPDTQYF
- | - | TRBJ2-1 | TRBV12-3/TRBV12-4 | TGTGCCAGCAGCCCAGGGTCAAATGAGCAGTTCTTC | CASSPGSNEQFF
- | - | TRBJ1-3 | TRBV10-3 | TGTGCCACCAGGTCCGTAGAGTCTGGAAACACCATATATTTT | CATRSVESGNTIYF
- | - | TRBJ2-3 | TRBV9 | TGTGCCAGCAGCGTAGTAGGGGGACGCGATACGCAGTATTTT | CASSVVGGRDTQYF
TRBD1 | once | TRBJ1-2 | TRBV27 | TGTGCCAGCTGTCCCTGGACAGGAAACCAACATGGCTACACCTTC | CASCPWTGNQHGYTF
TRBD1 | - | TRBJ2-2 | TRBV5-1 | TGCGCCAGCATGAGACAGGGCGATTTCGGGGAGCTGTTTTTT | CASMRQGDFGELFF
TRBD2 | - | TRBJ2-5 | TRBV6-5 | TGTGCCAGCGGGACTAGCGAAAAAGAGACCCAGTACTTC | CASGTSEKETQYF